This record looks at one T cell receptor beta chain sequence and its context. The target of this receptor is not known. No per-base quality is available; no much larger clone lies one base away. The CDR3 has 14 amino acids, counting the end cysteine and phenylalanine. The CDR3 DNA has 42 bases and is translated from base 1. The immunoSEQ Assay was the method used to sequence TCRbeta CDR3 regions. After extraction, genomic DNA underwent amplification by bias-controlled multiplex PCR, followed by high-throughput sequencing. The published analysis was carried out like this. To quantify the absolute abundance of every unique TCRbeta CDR3 region, sequences were collapsed and filtered. Usable DNA was measured by amplifying reference genes present in all nucleated cells, and TCRbeta template counts were normalized to that usable DNA to estimate T cell fraction. Repertoire TCRs were annotated as SARS-CoV-2-specific by exact matching of V gene, CDR3 amino acid sequence and J gene to a known reactive TCR set. The reference SARS-CoV-2 TCR set was obtained from MIRA and was filtered for enrichment in COVID-19-positive ImmuneCODE repertoires, whereby public or cross-reactive TCRs were removed. Using the MIRA antigens, annotated TCRs were further analysed by specific ORF or by position within an ORF. Depth was the summed frequency of annotated unique rearrangements, while breadth was defined as annotated unique rearrangements over total unique productive rearrangements. TCR breadth was compared between groups using two-sided Wilcoxon rank-sum tests. TCRdb holds this immuneACCESS table with in-frame rearrangements only. Some clones are missing; in checked studies, unresolved V genes explain under half, and the rest has no known cause. That table supplies the V and J calls and clone size; D and trimming were determined from the DNA. This sample is represented by some 370,000 clones; about four fifths of them were singletons. In total, the top ten clones hold roughly 7.4% of the sample.

The data were taken from a study of Ad26.COV2.S vaccination and SARS-CoV-2 variants (dated by TCRdb to the early 2020s). A note on the overall study: Vaccine-arm donors were drawn from COV1001, a multicentre, randomized, double-blind, placebo-controlled phase I-IIa trial of Ad26.COV2.S in healthy adults. Ad26.COV2.S was administered intramuscularly at 5 x 10^10 or 1 x 10^11 viral particles, either as a single shot or as two shots given 56 days apart. TCRbeta repertoire sequencing served as the tool for gauging how specific and how broad the SARS-CoV-2-reactive T cell receptors were following Ad26.COV2.S vaccination. A total of approximately 30 samples were included in the TCR-sequenced set, comprising around 19 Ad26.COV2.S vaccine recipients, 5 placebo recipients and 8 SARS-CoV-2 convalescent individuals. Participants in the trial were split at random into five groups of five each, receiving low-dose or high-dose Ad26.COV2.S once or twice, or else placebo on both occasions. Investigators remained blinded to trial group allocation during experiments and outcome assessment. Study-wide findings and limitations: According to the authors, total T cell responses may have been underestimated by the TCR breadth and depth analyses. Comparable non-spike TCR breadth was observed between vaccine and placebo recipients, consistent with only spike being contained in the vaccine. The study was not powered for comparison of responses between vaccine doses or regimens. Ad26.COV2.S recipients had higher spike-specific TCR breadth than placebo recipients (P = 0.0014). Substantial breadth of spike-specific CD8+ and CD4+ T cell responses was reported after vaccination.

Reading the label with the study, this specimen's treatment or condition is: 15 to 20 received Ad26.COV2.S at low or high dose, single or two shots; about 5 received placebo; per-sample allocation not given. For vaccine and placebo recipients, the sequenced repertoires came from samples collected on day 63 after the first injection. In Cohort 1b, more than 20 adults aged 18-55 years were enrolled at a single site in Boston, USA, between 29 July and 7 August 2020. Ad26.COV2.S was a replication-incompetent adenovirus type 26 vector that expressed a prefusion-stabilized SARS-CoV-2 spike protein derived from the original Wuhan strain.

Material: peripheral blood, obtained in a trial of Ad26.COV2.S vaccine versus placebo. Recombination connected TRBV21-1 to TRBJ2-7. TRBV21-1 is tagged as a pseudogene. This clonotype was obtained from a person between 18 and 65 years old who received the Ad26.COV2.S COVID-19 vaccine or a placebo. The nucleotide sequence reads as follows: TGTGCCAGCAGCAAAACGGCCGGTTCCTACGAGCAGTACTTC. This sequence encodes CASSKTAGSYEQYF.